The present TCR beta chain was sequenced within a study of T cells after yellow fever vaccination. Germline V gene sequence: CDR1 SGHRS, CDR2 YFSETQ. This CDR3 is 16 amino acids long. V was trimmed by 0 bases and J by 0 bases, leaving 10 bases between them. TCRdb re-called the 5' RACE reads through MiXCR, storing one row per CDR3 protein. The table lists 120,000 or so distinct CDR3 sequences, around 9.8% of them singletons, with 40% in the top ten. This clonotype has a handful of counts. This receptor was identified in a man younger than 30 who received the YFV17D yellow fever vaccine. The source material was CD8+ T cells sorted from PBMCs, sampled on the day of the yellow fever booster vaccination. The rearrangement links TRBV5-1 to TRBJ2-1; the D gene could be TRBD1 or TRBD2 (5 bases each). The CDR3 here is CASSLGGAGSYNEQFF. CDR3 DNA: TGCGCCAGCAGCTTGGGGGGCGCGGGCTCCTACAATGAGCAGTTCTTC.